The present entry profiles one T cell receptor (beta chain) with its context. Antigen specificity is unknown. Arm-PCR with iRepertoire HTBI primers amplified the CDR3 regions for these TCR beta libraries. Original processing methods: Sequenced samples collectively carried under 75 TRBV and over 11 TRBJ segments. TCRdb called the multiplex PCR reads again in MiXCR, with one record for every CDR3 protein. The V and J calls here are based on TCRdb, not the publication. The sample consists of a few hundred thousand distinct CDR3 sequences, 20% to 25% of them appearing once. The record originates from a study of regulatory T cells in long-lasting Graves disease. As for time point: persistent/refractory GD, antithyroid drugs over 5 years with positive TRAb. The authors made the TCR library using RNA they extracted from PBMCs. The germline V gene encodes CDR1 GTSNPN and CDR2 SVGIG (reference sequence). The CDR3 extends over 13 amino acids. Trimming took off 1 base at V and 6 bases at J, with 13 bases between the two ends.

Regarding the study as a whole: Study was limited to peripheral blood, excluding thyroid tissue. Favored usage of TRBV28, TRBJ1-2 and TRBJ2-5 was recorded in persistent disease.

The sequences come from peripheral blood mononuclear cells (PBMCs), collected when the disease was refractory, from a patient treated with antithyroid drugs. The receptor was isolated from a female donor with Graves disease. This chain joins TRBV30 and TRBJ2-7; perhaps TRBD2 as D (6 bases). The CDR3 coding sequence is TGTGCCTGGAGTGCAGGGAGGAGCTCCGAGCAGTACTTC. Translation gives CAWSAGRSSEQYF.